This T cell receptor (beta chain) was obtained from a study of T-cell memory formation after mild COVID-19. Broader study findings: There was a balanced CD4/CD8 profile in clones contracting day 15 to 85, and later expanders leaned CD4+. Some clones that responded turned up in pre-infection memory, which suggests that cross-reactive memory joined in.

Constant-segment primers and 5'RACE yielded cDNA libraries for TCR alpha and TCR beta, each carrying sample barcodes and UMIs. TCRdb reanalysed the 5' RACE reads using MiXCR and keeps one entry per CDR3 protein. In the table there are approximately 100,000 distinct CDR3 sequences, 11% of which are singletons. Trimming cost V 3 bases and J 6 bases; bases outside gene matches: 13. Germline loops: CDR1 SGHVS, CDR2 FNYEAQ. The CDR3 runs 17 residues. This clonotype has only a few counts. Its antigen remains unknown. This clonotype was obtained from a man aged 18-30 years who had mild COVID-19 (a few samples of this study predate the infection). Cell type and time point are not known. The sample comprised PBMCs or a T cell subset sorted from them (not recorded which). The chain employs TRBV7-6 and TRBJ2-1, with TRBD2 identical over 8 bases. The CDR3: CASSFRPAGDPRNEQFF. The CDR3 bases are TGTGCCAGCAGCTTTCGCCCAGCGGGGGACCCCCGCAATGAGCAGTTCTTC.